The entry below describes one TCR beta chain. What antigen it recognizes has not been identified. No base quality information exists; no much larger clone differs at one position. The data stem from a study of lymphopenia after photon versus proton radiotherapy (dated by TCRdb to between 2018 and 2021). Regarding the complete study: In patients with gastrointestinal tumors who developed high-grade lymphopenia, the study compared the immunological effects of photon radiation therapy with those of proton radiation therapy. The 15 to 20 patients in the cohort had gastrointestinal tumors, were treated with either photon or proton therapy, and subsequently developed lymphopenia. The study was designed to characterize how the impact on the immune system differs between the two radiation modalities. Beyond this particular receptor, the publication reports: The survival association was assessed only in patients who died, and the authors presented better survival with proton therapy as a possibility rather than a demonstrated result. After the lymphocyte count nadir, repertoires from photon-treated patients showed oligoclonal expansion, particularly of CD8+ Temra cells, and this expansion drove the decline in diversity. Proton-treated patients stayed relatively stable during treatment, while photon-treated patients lost naive T cells and TCR diversity and gained effector/memory populations. Across the cohort, a larger post-nadir drop in TCR diversity was inversely correlated with overall survival time among patients who died.

CDR1 MDHEN and CDR2 SYDVKM are derived from the germline V gene. The CDR3 runs 14 amino acids, cysteine and phenylalanine included. Only the CDR3 DNA stays, 42 bases, in frame from base 1. Trimming costs V 10 bases and J 7 bases, and their ends lie 17 bases apart. Library preparation was by the immunoSEQ multiplex PCR assay. T cell repertoires were profiled with deep sequencing of rearranged TCR beta loci together with multiparametric flow cytometry. TCRdb retrieved this table from immuneACCESS and kept in-frame rearrangements only. Not all clones are present; in checked studies, unresolved V genes account for under half, and no reason is known for the remainder. This sample comprises about 39,000 clones, approximately 90% of them detected only once. The top ten hold 15% of the sample.

This sequence uses TRBV28 and TRBJ1-6; no confident D gene assignment can be made. The material was peripheral blood, obtained from a patient treated with photon-based radiotherapy. The clonotype comes from a man between 60 and 70 years old with cholangiocarcinoma. The DNA sequence reads TGTGCCACCCGATATTACGGCGAAAATTCACCCCTCCACTTT. It codes for CATRYYGENSPLHF.